This TCR beta chain was recovered during a study of HIV-infected children after antiretroviral therapy interruption. Study overall: Most children had recorded EBV and CMV exposure. For the interruption arm, samples span week 0 through about 3 years after study end. Findings and limits, study-wide: Sorted CD45RA+ naive cells might include minor non-naive CD45RA+ cells.

This clonotype was seen many times. Its antigen is still unknown. One junction end does not reproduce the germline sequence, and a read error may be involved. Germline V gene data show CDR1 as MRHNA and CDR2 as SNTAGT. The CDR3 contains 15 residues. A 3' RACE protocol on RNA, with unique molecular identifiers, produced the TCR library. TCRdb reanalysed the 3' RACE reads using MiXCR and keeps one entry per CDR3 protein. The repertoire holds 30,000 to 50,000 distinct CDR3 sequences, just over 6.5% seen once, with about 0.91% in the top ten. Treatment defined: PENTA 11 planned treatment interruption arm or continuous ART arm.

The source of this sequence is a pool of human donors with HIV. This material consisted of CD45RA+ CD4+ T cells from PBMCs, pooled from several time points, taken from a donor given antiretroviral therapy, either interrupted or continuous. Subset given: naive CD4+ CD45RA+ CD45RO- T cells. The chain is built from TRBV6-4 and TRBJ2-3, with D perhaps matching TRBD2 (7 bases). In nucleotides, the CDR3 is TGTGCCAGCAGTGACTGGGGGGGCAGTGCAGAAACGCTGTATTTT. Amino acids: CASSDWGGSAETLYF.